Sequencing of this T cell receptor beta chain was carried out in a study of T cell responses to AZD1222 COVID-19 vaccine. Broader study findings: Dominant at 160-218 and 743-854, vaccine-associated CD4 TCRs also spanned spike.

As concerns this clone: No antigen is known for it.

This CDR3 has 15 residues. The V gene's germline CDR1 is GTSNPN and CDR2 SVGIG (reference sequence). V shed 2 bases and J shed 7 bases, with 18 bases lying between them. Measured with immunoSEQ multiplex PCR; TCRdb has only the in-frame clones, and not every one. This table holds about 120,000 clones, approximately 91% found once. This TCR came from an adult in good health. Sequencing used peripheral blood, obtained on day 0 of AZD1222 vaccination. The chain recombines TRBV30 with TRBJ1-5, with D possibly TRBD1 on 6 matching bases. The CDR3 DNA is TGTGCCTGGAGTAAGGGGGAAAGGGGCGGGCAGCCCCAGCATTTT. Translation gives CAWSKGERGGQPQHF.